This paragraph covers one T cell receptor beta chain sequence. Synthetic templates analogous to TCR were spiked into all PCRs individually. Some clones are missing from TCRdb's copy, which holds only in-frame ones; the method was immunoSEQ multiplex PCR. This sample has about 30,000 clones, with 80% to 90% found just once. The junction had 0 bases not matched to a gene; V was cut back by 2 bases and J by 2 bases. The CDR3 loop spans 15 amino acids. CDR1 MDHEN and CDR2 SYDVKM come from the germline V gene. This sample stems from a study of PD-L1 blockade in urothelial cancer. Study at large: Beginning in about 2014, patients received atezolizumab, given as 1,200 mg intravenously every 3 weeks. The median T cell count in blood samples was 110,000 to 150,000.

Time point here: peripheral blood 6 weeks after treatment start. Samples were collected from each patient before treatment and during treatment. Each patient gave between 1 and 8 of them in total. The receptor was derived from a man between 65 and 80 years old with urothelial cancer. The source material was PBMCs, sampled around atezolizumab (anti-PD-L1) treatment. The rearrangement links TRBV28 to TRBJ2-6; TRBD1 matches 7 bases. CDR3 sequence reads: CASSLDRAGANVLTF. In DNA form, the CDR3 reads TGTGCCAGCAGTTTAGACAGGGCTGGGGCCAACGTCCTGACTTTC.